This T cell receptor (beta chain) appears in the sequencing data of a study of blood T cell repertoires in COVID-19. Study-wide background: COVID-19 samples collected from the United States, Italy and Spain covered acute and convalescent phases. From T cells, B-cell-depleted T cells, or PBMCs came the material, which was cDNA or gDNA.

V was shortened by 0 bases and J by 1 base, with 10 bases between the two germline ends. The CDR3 has 16 residues. Per germline, CDR1 SGHRS and CDR2 YFSETQ. As processed by the authors: The assay estimated nucleated cells by amplifying reference gene primers. Here immunoSEQ multiplex PCR was the method, and the copy in TCRdb shows in-frame clones only, minus some. The D gene and trimming were derived from the DNA, and the V and J assignments and clone size from that table. The sample lists 60,000 to 85,000 clones, about 88% occurring once. Sequencing was performed on peripheral blood. The chain employs TRBV5-1 and TRBJ1-4, with D perhaps matching TRBD1 (6 bases). This clonotype was obtained from a woman aged 50 to 60 with active COVID-19. CDR3 residues: CASSLDSGVTNEKLFF. The CDR3 nucleotides read TGCGCCAGCAGCTTGGATTCAGGGGTAACTAATGAAAAACTGTTTTTT.